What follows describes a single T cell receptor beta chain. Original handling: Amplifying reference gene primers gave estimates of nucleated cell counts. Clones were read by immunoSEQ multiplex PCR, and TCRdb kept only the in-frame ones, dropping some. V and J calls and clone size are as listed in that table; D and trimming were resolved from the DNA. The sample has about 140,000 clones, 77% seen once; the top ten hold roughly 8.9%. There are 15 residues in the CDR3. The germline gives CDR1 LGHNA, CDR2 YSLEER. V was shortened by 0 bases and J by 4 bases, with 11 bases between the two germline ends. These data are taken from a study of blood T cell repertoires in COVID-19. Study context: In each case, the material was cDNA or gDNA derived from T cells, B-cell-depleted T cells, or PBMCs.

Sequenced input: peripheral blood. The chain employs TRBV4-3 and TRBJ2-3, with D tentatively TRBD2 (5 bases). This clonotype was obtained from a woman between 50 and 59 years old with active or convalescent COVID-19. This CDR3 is CASSQDRRGADTQYF. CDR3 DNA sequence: TGCGCCAGCAGCCAAGATCGACGGGGAGCAGATACGCAGTATTTT.